The clone carrying this T cell receptor (beta chain) was observed a few times. This sample stems from a study of graft-versus-host responses after intestinal transplantation. Study details: Every transplant recipient was induced with anti-thymocyte globulin, then maintained on tacrolimus and steroids for around 3 years.

Germline values: CDR1 SGHNT, CDR2 YYREEE (reference sequence). V lost 5 bases and J lost 0, with 3 bases in between. This CDR3 region has 12 residues. The researchers put some 200,000 CFSE-labeled responder cells into plates with some 200,000 irradiated, violet-dye-labeled stimulator cells. General study findings and limits: Graft-versus-host to host-versus-graft clonal ratios in allografts were high in patients with graft-donor T cell macrochimerism. After transplant, early declines in HvG clones were associated with peak levels of circulating GvH clones.

TCRdb's copy holds only in-frame clones and misses some; the assay was immunoSEQ multiplex PCR. The data show under 15,000 clones, approximately 40% seen once. Sequencing used alloreactive CD8+ T cells from a mixed lymphocyte reaction culture, obtained before intestinal transplant. As for subset: CFSE-low proliferating T cells sorted from roughly six-day pre-transplant mixed lymphocyte reaction (GvH or HvG direction). The sequence came from a human patient who received an intestinal transplant. This chain joins TRBV5-4 and TRBJ2-1; D is undetermined. CDR3 DNA sequence: TGTGCCAGCAGGAGCTCCTACAATGAGCAGTTCTTC. This translates into CASRSSYNEQFF.